This entry lists 2 T cell receptor beta chains sequenced from one sample in a study of cytomegalovirus exposure and HLA in healthy donors. With 60 Vbeta and 13 Jbeta primers, the PCR was carried out. Data came from immunoSEQ multiplex PCR; TCRdb stores just in-frame clones and leaves some out. The table includes about 67,000 clones, approximately 78% detected once. The sequenced material came from PBMCs. Receptors originate from a man aged 35-49 years in good health and CMV-seronegative.

The chain carries TRBV9 and TRBJ2-3; 10 bases are shared with TRBD2. CDR3 size: 16 residues. Looked up from germline, CDR1 is SGDLS and CDR2 is YYNGEE. With V trimmed by 3 bases and J by 1 base, 5 bases remained unmatched. Here the CDR3 reads CASSALLAGGTDTQYF. The CDR3 DNA reads as TGTGCCAGCAGCGCCCTCCTAGCGGGGGGCACAGATACGCAGTATTTT.

The chain has TRBV5-5 and TRBJ2-1; 7 bases fit TRBD1. This CDR3 contains 14 residues. Trimming cost V 4 bases and J 4 bases; bases outside gene matches: 5. CDR1 and CDR2 (germline): SGHKS, YYEKEE (reference sequence). Here the CDR3 reads CASSPGQAYNEQFF. Written as DNA, the CDR3 is TGTGCCAGCAGCCCCGGACAGGCTTACAATGAGCAGTTCTTC.